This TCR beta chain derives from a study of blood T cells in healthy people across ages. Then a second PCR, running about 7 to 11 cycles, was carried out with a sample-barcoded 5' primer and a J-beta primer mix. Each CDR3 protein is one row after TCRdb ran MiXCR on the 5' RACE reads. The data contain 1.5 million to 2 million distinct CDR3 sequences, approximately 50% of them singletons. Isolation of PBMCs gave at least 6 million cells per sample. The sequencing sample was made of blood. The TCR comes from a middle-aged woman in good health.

The CDR3 DNA reads as TGCGCCAGCGGCGAGGTTAGGGCAGGGAGAACCTACGAGCAGTACTTC. It specifies CASGEVRAGRTYEQYF. The chain is built from TRBV5-1 and TRBJ2-7; D may match TRBD1 or TRBD2 (5 bases each). Germline V gives CDR1 SGHRS, CDR2 YFSETQ. Trimming took off 7 bases at V and 2 bases at J, with 22 bases between the two ends. This CDR3 is 16 amino acids long.